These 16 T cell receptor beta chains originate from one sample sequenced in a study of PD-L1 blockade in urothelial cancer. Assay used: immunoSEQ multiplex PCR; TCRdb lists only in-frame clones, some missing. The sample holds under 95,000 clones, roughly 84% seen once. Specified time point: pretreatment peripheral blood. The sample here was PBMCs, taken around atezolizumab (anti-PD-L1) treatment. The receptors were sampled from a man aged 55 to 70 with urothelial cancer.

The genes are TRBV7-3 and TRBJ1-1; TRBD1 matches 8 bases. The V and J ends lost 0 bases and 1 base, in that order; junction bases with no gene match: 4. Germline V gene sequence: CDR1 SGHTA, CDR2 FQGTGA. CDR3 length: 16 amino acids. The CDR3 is CASSLTSGTGNTEAFF. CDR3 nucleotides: TGTGCCAGCAGCTTAACATCCGGGACAGGGAACACTGAAGCTTTCTTT.

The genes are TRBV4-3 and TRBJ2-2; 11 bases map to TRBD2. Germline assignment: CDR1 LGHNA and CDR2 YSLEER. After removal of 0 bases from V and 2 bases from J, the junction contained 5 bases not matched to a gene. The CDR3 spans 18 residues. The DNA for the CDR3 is TGCGCCAGCAGCCAAGATGGGACTAGCGGATTCAACACCGGGGAGCTGTTTTTT. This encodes CASSQDGTSGFNTGELFF.

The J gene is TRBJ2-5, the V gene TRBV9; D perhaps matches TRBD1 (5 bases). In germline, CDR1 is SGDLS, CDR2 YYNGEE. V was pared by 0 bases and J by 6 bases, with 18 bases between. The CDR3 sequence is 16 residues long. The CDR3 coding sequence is TGTGCCAGCAGCGTAGACCTTATGGCAGGGTCCAAGACCCAGTACTTC. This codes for CASSVDLMAGSKTQYF.

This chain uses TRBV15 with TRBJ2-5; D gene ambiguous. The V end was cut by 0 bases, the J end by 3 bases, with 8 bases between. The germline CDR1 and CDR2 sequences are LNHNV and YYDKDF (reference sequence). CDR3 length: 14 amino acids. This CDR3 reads CATSRDPAKETQYF. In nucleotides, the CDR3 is TGTGCCACCAGCAGAGATCCCGCTAAAGAGACCCAGTACTTC.

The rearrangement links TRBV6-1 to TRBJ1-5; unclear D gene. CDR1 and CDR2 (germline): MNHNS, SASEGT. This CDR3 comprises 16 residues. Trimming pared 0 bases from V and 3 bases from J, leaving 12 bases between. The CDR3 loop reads CASSEARGLNNQPQHF. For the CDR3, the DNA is TGTGCCAGCAGTGAAGCGCGAGGTCTCAACAATCAGCCCCAGCATTTT.

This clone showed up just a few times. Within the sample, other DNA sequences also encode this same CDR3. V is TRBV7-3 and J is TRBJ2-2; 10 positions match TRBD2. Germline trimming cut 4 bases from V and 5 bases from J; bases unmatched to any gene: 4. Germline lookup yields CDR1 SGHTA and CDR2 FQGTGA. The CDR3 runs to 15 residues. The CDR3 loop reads CASSSAGGRTGELFF. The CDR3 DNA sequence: TGTGCCAGCAGCTCAGCGGGGGGGCGGACCGGGGAGCTGTTTTTT.

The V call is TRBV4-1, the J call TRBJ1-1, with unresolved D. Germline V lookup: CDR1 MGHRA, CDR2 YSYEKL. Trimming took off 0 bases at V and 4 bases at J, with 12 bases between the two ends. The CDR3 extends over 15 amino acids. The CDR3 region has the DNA TGCGCCAGCAGCCAAGAGGGCGGGATCCCCACTGAAGCTTTCTTT. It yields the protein CASSQEGGIPTEAFF.

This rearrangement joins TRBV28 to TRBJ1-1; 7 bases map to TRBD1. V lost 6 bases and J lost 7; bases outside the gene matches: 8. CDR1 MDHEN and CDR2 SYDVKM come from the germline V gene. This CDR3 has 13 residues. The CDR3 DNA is TGTGCCAGCAGGCCCCACAGGGGTGGTGAAGCTTTCTTT. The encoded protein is CASRPHRGGEAFF.

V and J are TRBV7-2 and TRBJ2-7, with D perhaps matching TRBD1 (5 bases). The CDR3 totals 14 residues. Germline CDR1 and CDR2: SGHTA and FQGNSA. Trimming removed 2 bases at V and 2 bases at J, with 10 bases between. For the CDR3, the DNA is TGTGCCAGCAGCTTATTCGCAGGGACCTACGAGCAGTACTTC. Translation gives CASSLFAGTYEQYF.

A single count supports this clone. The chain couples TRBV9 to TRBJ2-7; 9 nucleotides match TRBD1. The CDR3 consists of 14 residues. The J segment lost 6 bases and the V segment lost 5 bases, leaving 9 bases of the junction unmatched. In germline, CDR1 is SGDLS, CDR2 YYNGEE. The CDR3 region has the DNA TGTGCCAGCAGTCCCGGGACAGGGTACTCCGAGCAGTACTTC. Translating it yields CASSPGTGYSEQYF.

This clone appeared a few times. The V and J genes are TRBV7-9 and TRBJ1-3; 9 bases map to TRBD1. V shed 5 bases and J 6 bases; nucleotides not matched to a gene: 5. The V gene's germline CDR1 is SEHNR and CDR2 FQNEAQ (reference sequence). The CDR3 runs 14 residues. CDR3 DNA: TGTGCCAGCAGCCATAGGGACAGGGAAAACACCATATATTTT. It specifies CASSHRDRENTIYF.

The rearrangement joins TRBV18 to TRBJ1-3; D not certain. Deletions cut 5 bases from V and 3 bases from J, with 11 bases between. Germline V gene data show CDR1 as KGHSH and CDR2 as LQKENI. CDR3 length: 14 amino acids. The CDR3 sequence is CASSSDRGGNTIYF. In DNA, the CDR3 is TGTGCCAGCTCATCGGACCGGGGTGGAAACACCATATATTTT.

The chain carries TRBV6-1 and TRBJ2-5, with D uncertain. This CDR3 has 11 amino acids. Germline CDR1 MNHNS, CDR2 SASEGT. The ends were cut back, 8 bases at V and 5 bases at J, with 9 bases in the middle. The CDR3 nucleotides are TGTGCCAGCTCCCTCCAGGAGACCCAGTACTTC. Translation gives CASSLQETQYF.

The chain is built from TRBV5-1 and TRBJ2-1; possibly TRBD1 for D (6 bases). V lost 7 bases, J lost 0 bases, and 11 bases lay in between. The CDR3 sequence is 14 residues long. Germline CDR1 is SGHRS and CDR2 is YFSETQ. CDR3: CASSGQSSYNEQFF. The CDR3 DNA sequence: TGCGCCAGCTCCGGACAGAGCTCCTACAATGAGCAGTTCTTC.

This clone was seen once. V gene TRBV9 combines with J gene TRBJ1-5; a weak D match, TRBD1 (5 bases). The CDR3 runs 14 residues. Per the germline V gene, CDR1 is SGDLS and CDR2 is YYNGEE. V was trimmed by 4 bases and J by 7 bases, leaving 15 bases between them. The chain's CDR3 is CASSPGTATQPQHF. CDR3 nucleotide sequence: TGTGCCAGCAGCCCCGGGACTGCCACCCAGCCCCAGCATTTT.

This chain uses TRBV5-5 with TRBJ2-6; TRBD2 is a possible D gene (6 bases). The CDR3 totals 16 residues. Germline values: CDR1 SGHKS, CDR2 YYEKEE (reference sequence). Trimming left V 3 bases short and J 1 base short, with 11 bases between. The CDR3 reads CASSWGVASGANVLTF. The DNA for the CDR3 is TGTGCCAGCAGCTGGGGGGTTGCTTCTGGGGCCAACGTCCTGACTTTC. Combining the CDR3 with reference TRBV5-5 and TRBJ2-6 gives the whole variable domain DAGVTQSPTHLIKTRGQQVTLRCSPISGHKSVSWYQQVLGQGPQFIFQYYEKEERGRGNFPDRFSARQFPNYSSELNVNALLLGDSALYLCASSWGVASGANVLTFGAGSRLTVL.